This T cell receptor (beta chain) is drawn from a study of cytomegalovirus exposure and HLA in healthy donors. Germline-derived CDR1 and CDR2 are SGHVS and FNYEAQ. CDR3 length equals 16 residues. Trimming removed 0 bases at V and 3 bases at J, with 14 bases between. Whole-study findings and limits: Associated with cytomegalovirus, according to the listing, were 150 to 200 TCR beta chains.

With respect to this clone: The antigen remains undetermined.

PCR was performed using 60 Vbeta and 13 Jbeta primers. Repertoires were generated with immunoSEQ multiplex PCR, while TCRdb's copy carries only in-frame clones and drops some. The repertoire holds 150,000 to 200,000 clones, with over 60% as singletons. The sequenced material came from PBMCs. The clonotype was recovered from a male donor in good health and CMV-seronegative. The V call is TRBV7-6, the J call TRBJ1-1; D remains unclear. The CDR3 protein is CASSLAEADAHTEAFF. CDR3 nucleotide sequence: TGTGCCAGCAGCTTAGCGGAGGCAGACGCACACACTGAAGCTTTCTTT.